Listed below are T cell receptor beta chains from one sample, sequenced in a study of cytomegalovirus exposure and HLA in healthy donors. Data came from immunoSEQ multiplex PCR; TCRdb stores just in-frame clones and leaves some out. The sample shows some 120,000 clones, roughly 80% of them seen only once. Source material: PBMCs. These receptors were taken from a male donor in good health and CMV-seropositive. The CDR3 runs from the conserved cysteine through the conserved F or W. D genes are given only for firm matches. The size entry is marked missing in some rows and otherwise reads once, few, many or a size class.

D gene: NA
clone size: NA
J gene: TRBJ1-3
V gene: TRBV27
CDR3 DNA: TGTGCCAGCAGCCCTGACTGGTACTCTGGAAACACCATATATTTT
CDR3 protein: CASSPDWYSGNTIYF

D gene: NA
clone size: NA
J gene: TRBJ2-3
V gene: TRBV5-4
CDR3 DNA: TGTGCCAGCAGCTTGGCCCCCAGATACACAGATACGCAGTATTTT
CDR3 protein: CASSLAPRYTDTQYF

D gene: NA
clone size: NA
J gene: TRBJ2-5
V gene: TRBV5-1
CDR3 DNA: TGCGCCAGCAGCTCTACTAGCCGCAAAGAGACCCAGTACTTC
CDR3 protein: CASSSTSRKETQYF

D gene: NA
clone size: once
J gene: TRBJ2-1
V gene: TRBV14
CDR3 DNA: TGTGCCAGCAGCCAATACAGGGAGCAGTTCTTC
CDR3 protein: CASSQYREQFF

D gene: NA
clone size: NA
J gene: TRBJ1-3
V gene: TRBV19
CDR3 DNA: TGTGCCAGTAGGCTAGGGGGACCTCCTGGAAACACCATATATTTT
CDR3 protein: CASRLGGPPGNTIYF

D gene: TRBD2
clone size: NA
J gene: TRBJ2-2
V gene: TRBV28
CDR3 DNA: TGTGCCAGCACCCTCGGACTAGCGGGCACCGGGGAGCTGTTTTTT
CDR3 protein: CASTLGLAGTGELFF

D gene: NA
clone size: NA
J gene: TRBJ1-4
V gene: TRBV19
CDR3 DNA: NA
CDR3 protein: CASTSGEKLFF

D gene: NA
clone size: NA
J gene: TRBJ2-5
V gene: TRBV7-2
CDR3 DNA: TGTGCCAGCAGTACTAGGGGGGAGACCCAGTACTTC
CDR3 protein: CASSTRGETQYF

D gene: TRBD2
clone size: NA
J gene: TRBJ2-1
V gene: TRBV25-1
CDR3 DNA: TGTGCCAGCAGCCCCGCGGGGGACCCTCGGGCGTGGTTCTTC
CDR3 protein: CASSPAGDPRAWFF

D gene: NA
clone size: NA
J gene: TRBJ2-5
V gene: TRBV14
CDR3 DNA: TGTGCCAGCAGCCAAGGACGGTGGGGAGGGACCCAGTACTTC
CDR3 protein: CASSQGRWGGTQYF

D gene: NA
clone size: once
J gene: TRBJ2-3
V gene: TRBV6-1
CDR3 DNA: TGTGCCAGCAGTTGGGTAGGGGCCACAGATACGCAGTATTTT
CDR3 protein: CASSWVGATDTQYF

D gene: NA
clone size: NA
J gene: TRBJ2-3
V gene: TRBV7-9
CDR3 DNA: TGTGCCAGCAGCTTAACCGTCTCTAGAGGCCTCGCAGATACGCAGTATTTT
CDR3 protein: CASSLTVSRGLADTQYF

D gene: TRBD2
clone size: NA
J gene: TRBJ2-1
V gene: TRBV12-5
CDR3 DNA: TGTGCTAGTGGTTTGGTACGCGGACTAGCGGACTACAATGAGCAGTTCTTC
CDR3 protein: CASGLVRGLADYNEQFF

D gene: NA
clone size: NA
J gene: TRBJ2-7
V gene: TRBV7-9
CDR3 DNA: TGTGCCAGCAGCCCCGGGACTGCTAACGAGCAGTACTTC
CDR3 protein: CASSPGTANEQYF

D gene: TRBD2
clone size: NA
J gene: TRBJ2-7
V gene: TRBV28
CDR3 DNA: TGTGCCAGCAGTTTCGTAGTATTCGGGCTAGCGGGAGGCTTAGGCTACGAGCAGTACTTC
CDR3 protein: CASSFVVFGLAGGLGYEQYF

D gene: TRBD2
clone size: NA
J gene: TRBJ2-5
V gene: TRBV29-1
CDR3 DNA: TGCAGCCTTTACGGGGGGGTTCAAGAGACCCAGTACTTC
CDR3 protein: CSLYGGVQETQYF

D gene: NA
clone size: few
J gene: TRBJ2-2
V gene: TRBV18
CDR3 DNA: TGTGCCAGCTCACTGTACAGGGCCGCGAACACCGGGGAGCTGTTTTTT
CDR3 protein: CASSLYRAANTGELFF

D gene: TRBD1
clone size: few
J gene: TRBJ1-2
V gene: TRBV5-6
CDR3 DNA: TGTGCCAGCAGCTCGTCACAGGGGGCGCGGGGCTACACCTTC
CDR3 protein: CASSSSQGARGYTF

D gene: TRBD2
clone size: NA
J gene: TRBJ2-3
V gene: TRBV6-5
CDR3 DNA: TGTGCCAGCAGTAGTAGCGGGAGGGACTCAGATACGCAGTATTTT
CDR3 protein: CASSSSGRDSDTQYF

D gene: NA
clone size: NA
J gene: TRBJ2-7
V gene: TRBV2
CDR3 DNA: TGTGCCAGCAGCCCCAGCTCCTACGAGCAGTACTTC
CDR3 protein: CASSPSSYEQYF

D gene: NA
clone size: NA
J gene: TRBJ2-2
V gene: TRBV9
CDR3 DNA: TGTGCCAGCACCCCCCTGACTTCGAACACCGGGGAGCTGTTTTTT
CDR3 protein: CASTPLTSNTGELFF

D gene: NA
clone size: NA
J gene: TRBJ1-1
V gene: TRBV5-8
CDR3 DNA: TGTGCCAGCAGCTTGCGGGGGGCGAACACTGAAGCTTTCTTT
CDR3 protein: CASSLRGANTEAFF

D gene: TRBD2
clone size: NA
J gene: TRBJ2-6
V gene: TRBV11-2
CDR3 DNA: TGTGCCAGCAGCTTAGATGGGGGGGGATCTGGGGCCAACGGCCTGACTTTC
CDR3 protein: CASSLDGGGSGANGLTF

D gene: TRBD2
clone size: few
J gene: TRBJ2-5
V gene: TRBV5-1
CDR3 DNA: TGCGCCAGCAGCTTAAAGCGGGAGGTTGCGGAGACCCAGTACTTC
CDR3 protein: CASSLKREVAETQYF

D gene: TRBD1
clone size: NA
J gene: TRBJ1-5
V gene: TRBV2
CDR3 DNA: TGTGCCAGCAGTCCCACAGGGGGCCGCAATCAGCCCCAGCATTTT
CDR3 protein: CASSPTGGRNQPQHF

D gene: NA
clone size: NA
J gene: TRBJ2-3
V gene: TRBV7-7
CDR3 DNA: TGTGCTAGCAGCCCTGATCTATTTGTGGATACGCAGTATTTT
CDR3 protein: CASSPDLFVDTQYF

D gene: NA
clone size: few
J gene: TRBJ1-2
V gene: TRBV19
CDR3 DNA: TGTGCCAGTAGTACAGGGTTGACTGATGGCTACACCTTC
CDR3 protein: CASSTGLTDGYTF

D gene: NA
clone size: NA
J gene: TRBJ2-7
V gene: TRBV30
CDR3 DNA: TGTGCCTGGAGTGTACAAAGCGCCCCATCCTACGAGCAGTACTTC
CDR3 protein: CAWSVQSAPSYEQYF

D gene: NA
clone size: NA
J gene: TRBJ1-1
V gene: TRBV19
CDR3 DNA: TGTGCCAGTAGTACGACAGGGAACACTGAAGCTTTCTTT
CDR3 protein: CASSTTGNTEAFF

D gene: TRBD1
clone size: NA
J gene: TRBJ2-7
V gene: TRBV6-5
CDR3 DNA: TGTGCCAGCAGTTACACGACAGGGATCCCCTACGAGCAGTACTTC
CDR3 protein: CASSYTTGIPYEQYF

D gene: NA
clone size: NA
J gene: TRBJ2-7
V gene: TRBV30
CDR3 DNA: TGTGCCTGGAGGGAAGGTCGGGGCGAGCAGTACTTC
CDR3 protein: CAWREGRGEQYF

D gene: TRBD1
clone size: NA
J gene: TRBJ2-3
V gene: TRBV5-1
CDR3 DNA: TGCGCCAGCAGCTTGGACAGGGGAGCAGATACGCAGTATTTT
CDR3 protein: CASSLDRGADTQYF

D gene: NA
clone size: NA
J gene: TRBJ1-2
V gene: TRBV7-2
CDR3 DNA: TGTGCCAGCAGCTTCACAGGGCTTCAGGGCTACACCTTC
CDR3 protein: CASSFTGLQGYTF

D gene: NA
clone size: NA
J gene: TRBJ1-6
V gene: TRBV2
CDR3 DNA: TGTGCCAGCAACCAGGGTAGGAATTCACCCCTCCACTTT
CDR3 protein: CASNQGRNSPLHF

D gene: NA
clone size: NA
J gene: TRBJ2-3
V gene: TRBV19
CDR3 DNA: TGTGCCAGTAGAGGTAGCGGAACAGATACGCAGTATTTT
CDR3 protein: CASRGSGTDTQYF

D gene: NA
clone size: few
J gene: TRBJ2-1
V gene: TRBV5-4
CDR3 DNA: TGTGCCAGCAGCTTGCCTGGTAGGGGTCCTTCCTACAATGAGCAGTTCTTC
CDR3 protein: CASSLPGRGPSYNEQFF

D gene: NA
clone size: NA
J gene: TRBJ2-5
V gene: TRBV9
CDR3 DNA: TGTGCCAGCAGCGCTACGCAGGGTGCGGAGCAGTACTTC
CDR3 protein: CASSATQGAEQYF

D gene: NA
clone size: NA
J gene: TRBJ2-6
V gene: TRBV6-6
CDR3 DNA: TGTGCCAGCAGACCTCGGGGGACTGGGGCCAACGTCCTGACTTTC
CDR3 protein: CASRPRGTGANVLTF

D gene: NA
clone size: NA
J gene: TRBJ1-5
V gene: TRBV5-1
CDR3 DNA: TGCGCCAGCAGCTTGGGTACCGCAGGGAACAGCCCAATGTCCCAGCATTTT
CDR3 protein: CASSLGTAGNSPMSQHF

D gene: TRBD1
clone size: NA
J gene: TRBJ2-3
V gene: TRBV4-2
CDR3 DNA: TGTGCCAGCAGCCAAGGGACAGGGGGCGGGCTTCGGGTCACAGATACGCAGTATTTT
CDR3 protein: CASSQGTGGGLRVTDTQYF

D gene: TRBD2
clone size: NA
J gene: TRBJ2-5
V gene: TRBV7-8
CDR3 DNA: TGTGCCAGCAGCTTAGCGAGACTAGCGGGAGGGCGCGCGGAGACCCAGTACTTC
CDR3 protein: CASSLARLAGGRAETQYF

D gene: TRBD1
clone size: NA
J gene: TRBJ2-7
V gene: TRBV18
CDR3 DNA: TGTGCCAGCTCAGACCGGGACAGGCCTTACGAGCAGTACTTC
CDR3 protein: CASSDRDRPYEQYF

D gene: NA
clone size: once
J gene: TRBJ2-7
V gene: TRBV5-1
CDR3 DNA: TGCGCCAGCACCATAGGGGGGGCCGACTACGAGCAGTACTTC
CDR3 protein: CASTIGGADYEQYF